One sample yielded the 14 T cell receptor beta chains listed below, sequenced in a study of CD4 T cells in relation to SARS-CoV-2 and coronaviruses (dated by TCRdb to the early 2020s). The library was obtained by the immunoSEQ multiplex PCR assay. The source is immuneACCESS, and TCRdb retained only in-frame sequences with V and J called. Part of the clones is not carried over; for the studies checked, unresolved V genes explain less than half of this, and the remainder is unexplained. This sample holds around 12,000 clones; over 80% were observed only once. Jointly, the top ten make up about 2.2% of the sample. Input material: naive CD4+ T cells from PBMCs. The cell subset or site label of this sample denotes: naive CD4+ T cells isolated by negative enrichment. These receptors came from an adult with COVID-19.

The V and J genes are TRBV5-1 and TRBJ2-3, with a tentative D call TRBD1 (5 bases). Germline V gene lookup returns CDR1 SGHRS and CDR2 YFSETQ. Trimming removed 3 bases from V and 3 bases from J, with 14 bases in between. This CDR3 contains 15 residues. DNA of the CDR3: TGCGCCAGCAGCTACCCGAAGGGGCGTACAGATACGCAGTATTTT. This sequence encodes CASSYPKGRTDTQYF.

This clone came up a few times. The gene calls are TRBV19 and TRBJ2-5, with 7 bases identical to TRBD2. Germline lookup yields CDR1 LNHDA and CDR2 SQIVND (reference sequence). The CDR3 spans 14 residues. The trim removed 6 bases at V and 4 bases at J, leaving 8 bases unmatched. The CDR3 reads CASSPGRWTETQYF. The DNA for the CDR3 is TGTGCCAGTAGCCCCGGGAGGTGGACAGAGACCCAGTACTTC.

The chain is built from TRBV5-1 and TRBJ2-1; perhaps TRBD2 as D (6 bases). This CDR3 is built from 14 residues. Germline CDR1 reads SGHRS; CDR2 reads YFSETQ. The germline V and J ends were trimmed by 4 bases and 6 bases, with 14 bases remaining between them. CDR3 loop: CASSPVAGINEQFF. Here the CDR3 DNA reads TGCGCCAGCAGCCCCGTTGCGGGGATCAATGAGCAGTTCTTC.

This sequence joins TRBV19 and TRBJ1-1; 8 nucleotides match TRBD1. J lost 0 bases, V lost 7 bases, and 4 bases had no gene match. The CDR3 loop spans 14 amino acids. Per germline, CDR1 LNHDA and CDR2 SQIVND (reference sequence). The CDR3 nucleotides read TGTGCCAGTACTAAACAGGGGGTGAACACTGAAGCTTTCTTT. It is translated as CASTKQGVNTEAFF.

The chain is built from TRBV11-3 and TRBJ1-1; weak D call: TRBD1 (5 bases). Per germline, CDR1 SGHNT and CDR2 YENEEA. V lost 5 bases, J lost 0 bases, and 13 bases lay in between. This CDR3 spans 15 amino acids. The CDR3: CASSPRTQMNTEAFF. The CDR3 DNA sequence: TGTGCCAGCAGCCCACGGACACAAATGAACACTGAAGCTTTCTTT.

The chain recombines TRBV7-3 with TRBJ2-2, with a possible D match to TRBD1 (5 bases). Germline V CDR1 and CDR2: SGHTA, FQGTGA. V was clipped by 3 bases and J by 5 bases, with 7 bases between them. This CDR3 comprises 13 residues. The CDR3 here is CASSFQGTGELFF. CDR3 nucleotide sequence: TGTGCCAGCAGCTTTCAGGGTACCGGGGAGCTGTTTTTT.

The chain has TRBV6-5 and TRBJ2-2; TRBD2 matches at 8 bases. Germline CDR1 is MNHEY and CDR2 is SVGAGI. This CDR3 has 15 amino acids. V was clipped by 6 bases and J by 7 bases; unmatched bases: 10. DNA for the CDR3: TGTGCCAGCAGAACCGGGACTAGGTCTAGCGGGGAGCTGTTTTTT. It is translated as CASRTGTRSSGELFF.

This clone was counted once. This sequence joins TRBV9 and TRBJ2-3; TRBD1 might be the D (8 bases). Trimming cost V 4 bases and J 5 bases, with 17 bases left between them. The CDR3 spans 15 residues. Germline CDR1 reads SGDLS; CDR2 reads YYNGEE. The CDR3 sequence: CASSLTQGGIDTQYF. CDR3 in DNA: TGTGCCAGCAGCCTAACACAGGGGGGGATAGATACGCAGTATTTT.

V and J are TRBV6-5 and TRBJ1-1; D is ambiguous. V shed 0 bases and J shed 5 bases, with 10 bases lying between them. The CDR3 has 14 amino acids. CDR1 and CDR2 from the germline V gene are MNHEY and SVGAGI. CDR3 in amino acids: CASSYSIGRTEAFF. CDR3 nucleotides: TGTGCCAGCAGTTACTCGATTGGACGGACTGAAGCTTTCTTT.

The chain couples TRBV28 to TRBJ2-7, with unresolved D. This CDR3 contains 13 residues. Germline CDR1 MDHEN, CDR2 SYDVKM. Trimming removed 2 bases from V and 7 bases from J, with 12 bases in between. CDR3 sequence: CASSLTAPGEQYF. CDR3 nucleotide sequence: TGTGCCAGCAGTTTAACCGCCCCCGGAGAGCAGTACTTC.

The chain employs TRBV10-1 and TRBJ2-5; 8 nucleotides line up with TRBD2. CDR3 length: 13 amino acids. V lost 8 bases to trimming and J lost 2 bases; unmatched junction nucleotides: 4. CDR1 is WNHNN, CDR2 SYGVQD, per germline (reference sequence). The CDR3 sequence is CASQRGFQETQYF. In DNA, the CDR3 is TGCGCCAGCCAGCGGGGGTTTCAAGAGACCCAGTACTTC.

The chain joins TRBV6-2 or TRBV6-3 to TRBJ2-7; 12 bases are shared with TRBD2. Germline-derived CDR1 and CDR2 are MNHEY and SVGEGT. The junction had 9 bases not matched to a gene; V was cut back by 6 bases and J by 12 bases. The CDR3 has 13 residues. CDR3 nucleotides: TGTGCCAGCAGCGGTCTAGCGGGGGGGTCCGGGTACTTC. Amino acid sequence: CASSGLAGGSGYF.

This clone was recorded a few times. The chain recombines TRBV7-9 with TRBJ1-5; 7 positions match TRBD1. V shed 3 bases, J shed 1 base, and the junction held 6 bases outside the gene matches. The CDR3 runs to 16 residues. Germline-derived CDR1 and CDR2 are SEHNR and FQNEAQ (reference sequence). The CDR3 DNA sequence: TGTGCCAGCAGCTTTTACAGGGGAGGGAGCAATCAGCCCCAGCATTTT. This encodes CASSFYRGGSNQPQHF.

V and J are TRBV6-2 or TRBV6-3 and TRBJ2-1; TRBD2 matches 13 bases. The CDR3 contains 16 residues. Germline CDR1 reads MNHEY; CDR2 reads SVGEGT. V shed 0 bases and J 9 bases; nucleotides not matched to a gene: 5. CDR3 amino acids: CASSYSLAGGRGEQFF. The DNA for the CDR3 is TGTGCCAGCAGTTACTCACTAGCGGGGGGGCGAGGTGAGCAGTTCTTC.